This T cell receptor (beta chain) was profiled in a study of T cell repertoires and Cas9 in healthy adults (dated by TCRdb to the late 2010s). For the wider study: Within the CD4 and CD8 compartments, the researchers characterized SpCas9-reactive T cells in terms of multi-effector potency, cytotoxicity and lineage determination. The study examined preexisting T cell immunity against the Streptococcus pyogenes Cas9 nuclease (SpCas9) used in CRISPR gene editing. Study-wide conclusions, independent of this receptor: SpCas9-reactive regulatory T cells were reported to mitigate proliferation and function of SpCas9-reactive effector T cells in vitro.

The CDR3 holds 14 amino acids from the cysteine to the phenylalanine. This entry keeps only the CDR3 DNA: 42 bases, framed from base 1. The germline V gene gives CDR1 as SGHTA and CDR2 as FQGTGA. V is trimmed back by 5 bases and J by 5 bases, and the junction contains 6 bases that no gene match accounts for. Preparation of the library involved the immunoSEQ multiplex PCR assay. TCRdb holds this immuneACCESS table with in-frame rearrangements only. Some clones are missing; in checked studies, unresolved V genes explain under half, and the rest has no known cause. The sample table records about 22,000 clones; just under 95% of these occur just once. The ten top clones hold about 0.78% of the sample. Concerning this clone: Its antigen is unknown. Base-call qualities are not available, and no considerably larger clone is one nucleotide away.

Healthy humans were used as donors in the study. This sequence was found in a human donor in good health. The specimen was CD4+ effector T cells (CD127+, CD25-, CD137-, CD154-) from PBMCs; culture status not recorded. The V gene is TRBV7-3 and the J gene is TRBJ2-1; 7 bases in the middle match TRBD1. CDR3 loop: CASSPSDRHNEQFF. DNA sequence: TGTGCCAGCAGCCCCTCGGACAGGCACAATGAGCAGTTCTTC.